The following is a T cell receptor beta chain sequence with its context. Per the original data handling: Amplification of reference gene primers was used by the study to estimate nucleated cell counts. Assay: immunoSEQ multiplex PCR; the TCRdb copy retains only in-frame clones and omits some. The DNA was the basis for D and trimming; V, J and clone size are from that table. The sample has 290,000 or so clones, 80% to 95% seen once; the top ten hold roughly 1.1%. The data belong to a study of blood T cell repertoires in COVID-19. Across the study: Samples of COVID-19 (acute and convalescent) were obtained from the United States, Italy and Spain.

Participant ages covered 18 to 89 years across about two dozen US areas. Trimming removed 7 bases from V and 0 bases from J, with 4 bases in between. CDR1 and CDR2 from the germline V gene are MDHEN and SYDVKM. CDR3 length equals 12 residues. The chain has TRBV28 and TRBJ1-5, with unresolved D. The clonotype was recovered from a woman in her twenties or thirties who had recovered from COVID-19. Source material: PBMCs or T cells enriched from blood (not recorded which). The CDR3 protein is CASNRSNQPQHF. CDR3 DNA: TGTGCCAGCAATCGTAGCAATCAGCCCCAGCATTTT.